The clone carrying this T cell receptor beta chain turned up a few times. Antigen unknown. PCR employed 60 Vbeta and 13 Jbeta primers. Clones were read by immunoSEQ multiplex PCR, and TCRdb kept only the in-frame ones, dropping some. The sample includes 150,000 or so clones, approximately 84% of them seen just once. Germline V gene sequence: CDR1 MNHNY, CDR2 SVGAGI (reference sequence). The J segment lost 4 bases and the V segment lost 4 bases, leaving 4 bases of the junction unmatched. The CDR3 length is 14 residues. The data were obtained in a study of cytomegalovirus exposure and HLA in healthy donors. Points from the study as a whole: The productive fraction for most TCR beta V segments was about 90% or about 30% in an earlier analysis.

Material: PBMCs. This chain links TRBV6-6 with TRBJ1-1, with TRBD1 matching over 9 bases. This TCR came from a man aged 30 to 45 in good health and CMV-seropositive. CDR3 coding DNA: TGTGCCAGCAGTTTCGGGACAGGGTTCACTGAAGCTTTCTTT. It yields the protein CASSFGTGFTEAFF.